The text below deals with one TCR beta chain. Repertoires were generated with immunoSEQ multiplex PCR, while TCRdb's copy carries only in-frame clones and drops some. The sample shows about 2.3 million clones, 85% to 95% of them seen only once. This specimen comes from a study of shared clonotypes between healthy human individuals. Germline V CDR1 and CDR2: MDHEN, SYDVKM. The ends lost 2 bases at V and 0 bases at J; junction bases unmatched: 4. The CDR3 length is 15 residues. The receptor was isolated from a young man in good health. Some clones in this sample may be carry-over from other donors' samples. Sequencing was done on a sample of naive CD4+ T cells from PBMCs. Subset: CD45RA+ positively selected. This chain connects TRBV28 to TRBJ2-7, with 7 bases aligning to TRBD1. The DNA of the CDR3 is TGTGCCAGCAGTTTACCCGGGACAGCCTCCTACGAGCAGTACTTC. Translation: CASSLPGTASYEQYF.